This is a list of T cell receptor beta chains from one sample in a study of blood T cell repertoires in COVID-19. TCRdb's copy holds only in-frame clones and misses some; the assay was immunoSEQ multiplex PCR. The repertoire has 140,000 to 150,000 clones, more than 80% of them found once; the top ten carry approximately 3%. Sequencing input: peripheral blood. The receptors derive from a woman in her fifties or sixties with active COVID-19. Each CDR3 is given with its conserved first and last residue. D genes are given only for firm matches. Where a row states a size, it is once, few, many or the class of an expanded clone; other rows omit it.

v_call,j_call,d_call,clone_size,cdr3_aa,cdr3_nt
TRBV11-1,TRBJ1-4,NA,NA,CASSFGRATNEKLFF,TGTGCCAGCAGCTTCGGGAGGGCCACTAATGAAAAACTGTTTTTT
TRBV21-1,TRBJ1-1,NA,NA,CASSNPGTGSGTEAFF,TGTGCCAGCAGCAACCCCGGAACGGGATCGGGAACTGAAGCTTTCTTT
TRBV9,TRBJ2-1,TRBD2,once,CASREGPSGSYNEQFF,TGTGCCAGCAGAGAGGGGCCTAGCGGTTCCTACAATGAGCAGTTCTTC
TRBV28,TRBJ2-1,NA,NA,CASSRQVYNEQFF,TGTGCCAGCAGTAGACAGGTTTACAATGAGCAGTTCTTC
TRBV6-1,TRBJ1-1,NA,once,CASSEKPGSNTEAFF,TGTGCCAGCAGTGAAAAGCCAGGGTCGAACACTGAAGCTTTCTTT
TRBV30,TRBJ1-2,NA,NA,CACDFRGRHGYTF,TGTGCCTGTGACTTTCGAGGAAGGCATGGCTACACCTTC
TRBV3-1/TRBV3-2,TRBJ2-1,TRBD2,NA,CASSLAGGEQFF,TGTGCCAGCAGCTTAGCGGGGGGGGAGCAGTTCTTC
TRBV19,TRBJ2-7,TRBD2,NA,CASSIGGTSGYEQYF,TGTGCCAGTAGTATAGGGGGGACTAGCGGCTACGAGCAGTACTTC
TRBV28,TRBJ2-7,TRBD1,NA,CASSLFQAGQGEQYF,TGTGCCAGCAGTTTATTTCAGGCAGGACAGGGCGAGCAGTACTTC
TRBV7-9,TRBJ2-2,NA,NA,CASSFRTENTGELFF,TGTGCCAGCAGCTTTAGAACCGAGAACACCGGGGAGCTGTTTTTT
TRBV4-1,TRBJ1-2,NA,NA,CASSQISRQAYGYTF,TGCGCCAGCAGCCAAATAAGTCGACAGGCCTATGGCTACACCTTC
TRBV7-3,TRBJ2-1,NA,NA,CASSLSGRGRDEQFF,TGTGCCAGCAGCTTATCTGGCAGGGGACGGGATGAGCAGTTCTTC
TRBV7-2,TRBJ1-5,NA,NA,CASSLGWAAGDQPQHF,TGTGCCAGCAGCTTAGGGTGGGCGGCCGGGGATCAGCCCCAGCATTTT
TRBV10-3,TRBJ2-3,NA,few,CAISESARGTDTQYF,TGTGCCATCAGTGAGTCGGCGCGGGGCACAGATACGCAGTATTTT
TRBV7-2,TRBJ2-7,TRBD2,NA,CASSLDPGGPSYEQYF,TGTGCCAGCAGCTTAGACCCGGGAGGGCCCTCCTACGAGCAGTACTTC
TRBV3-1/TRBV3-2,TRBJ2-3,TRBD2,once,CASSRLAGGLRDTQYF,TGTGCCAGCAGCCGACTAGCGGGAGGGCTGAGAGATACGCAGTATTTT
TRBV7-2,TRBJ1-1,TRBD1,NA,CASSLQGQMNTEAFF,TGTGCCAGCAGCTTACAGGGACAGATGAACACTGAAGCTTTCTTT
TRBV13,TRBJ2-1,TRBD1,NA,CASSPRTGINNEQFF,TGTGCCAGCAGCCCCCGGACAGGGATCAACAATGAGCAGTTCTTC
TRBV20-1,TRBJ2-1,TRBD2,few,CSASRAGVSYNEQFF,TGCAGTGCTAGTCGCGCGGGAGTGTCCTACAATGAGCAGTTCTTC
TRBV28,TRBJ2-1,TRBD2,few,CASSKMAGGQNEQFF,TGTGCCAGCAGTAAGATGGCGGGAGGGCAGAATGAGCAGTTCTTC
TRBV28,TRBJ2-5,NA,NA,CASMSAGPGETQYF,TGTGCCAGCATGTCGGCGGGGCCCGGGGAGACCCAGTACTTC
TRBV30,TRBJ1-1,NA,NA,CAWNIGRGFNTEAFF,TGTGCCTGGAACATAGGCCGCGGGTTCAACACTGAAGCTTTCTTT
TRBV7-8,TRBJ1-5,NA,NA,CASSFHSQPQHF,TGTGCCAGCAGCTTCCACAGTCAGCCCCAGCATTTT
TRBV3-1/TRBV3-2,TRBJ2-7,NA,NA,CASSQERGTSYEQYF,TGTGCCAGCAGCCAAGAGCGGGGAACGTCCTACGAGCAGTACTTC
TRBV7-9,TRBJ2-3,NA,NA,CASSFPLADTQYF,TGTGCCAGCAGCTTCCCCCTTGCAGATACGCAGTATTTT
TRBV19,TRBJ1-4,TRBD1,NA,CASSGQAGNEKLFF,TGTGCCAGTTCCGGACAGGCGGGGAATGAAAAACTGTTTTTT
TRBV9,TRBJ2-7,TRBD2,NA,CASSVGQRGSYEQYF,TGTGCCAGCAGCGTAGGGCAGCGGGGGTCCTACGAGCAGTACTTC
TRBV28,TRBJ1-1,TRBD1,NA,CASRSTGGAEAFF,TGTGCCAGCAGATCGACAGGGGGCGCGGAAGCTTTCTTT
TRBV18,TRBJ1-5,NA,NA,CASSTAGNSNQPQHF,TGTGCCAGCTCGACCGCAGGAAATAGCAATCAGCCCCAGCATTTT
TRBV10-3,TRBJ2-1,NA,NA,CAISDAGYEQFF,TGTGCCATCAGTGATGCAGGGTACGAGCAGTTCTTC
TRBV7-2,TRBJ2-3,TRBD2,NA,CASSQTSGRAGDTQYF,TGTGCCAGCAGTCAAACTAGCGGGAGGGCCGGGGATACGCAGTATTTT
TRBV4-1,TRBJ2-1,NA,NA,CASSQDLRLGIREQFF,TGCGCCAGCAGCCAAGATCTCCGACTAGGGATTCGGGAGCAGTTCTTC
TRBV7-9,TRBJ2-7,TRBD2,NA,CASSSRRGTTKMCEQYF,TGTGCCAGCAGCTCTCGACGAGGGACTACGAAAATGTGCGAGCAGTACTTC
TRBV11-2,TRBJ2-7,TRBD2,NA,CASSLRSGGLYEQYF,TGTGCCAGCAGCTTACGTAGCGGGGGACTGTACGAGCAGTACTTC
TRBV29-1,TRBJ1-5,NA,NA,CSVAKGVNQPQHF,TGCAGCGTTGCAAAGGGGGTCAATCAGCCCCAGCATTTT
TRBV7-9,TRBJ1-1,NA,NA,CASSWGGGSTEAFF,TGTGCCAGCAGCTGGGGGGGAGGATCGACTGAAGCTTTCTTT
TRBV9,TRBJ1-4,NA,NA,CASSVGGGSHEKLFF,TGTGCCAGCAGCGTAGGCGGGGGATCCCATGAAAAACTGTTTTTT
TRBV28,TRBJ2-7,NA,once,CASSRVQRVGEQYF,TGTGCCAGCAGCCGGGTGCAAAGAGTGGGCGAGCAGTACTTC
TRBV20-1,TRBJ1-5,NA,NA,CSASSGDQPQHF,TGCAGTGCTAGTTCGGGTGATCAGCCCCAGCATTTT
TRBV7-9,TRBJ1-1,NA,NA,CASSSTGFAEAFF,TGTGCCAGCAGCAGCACAGGGTTCGCTGAAGCTTTCTTT
TRBV9,TRBJ2-1,TRBD2,NA,CASSLTPAGSVGNEQFF,TGTGCCAGCAGCCTGACCCCAGCGGGGAGCGTCGGCAATGAGCAGTTCTTC
TRBV15,TRBJ2-7,TRBD2,NA,CATSRALPTSGSYEQYF,TGTGCCACCAGCAGAGCCCTGCCAACTAGCGGCTCCTACGAGCAGTACTTC
TRBV4-2,TRBJ2-1,TRBD2,once,CASSQELAGVRNEQFF,TGTGCCAGCAGCCAAGAACTAGCGGGAGTTCGCAATGAGCAGTTCTTC
TRBV7-2,TRBJ2-1,TRBD1,NA,CASSQQGAGMDNEQFF,TGTGCCAGCAGTCAACAGGGGGCGGGGATGGACAATGAGCAGTTCTTC
TRBV11-3,TRBJ2-3,NA,NA,CASSPRPSGAQYF,TGTGCCAGCAGCCCTCGTCCGTCCGGTGCGCAGTATTTT
TRBV28,TRBJ1-6,NA,NA,CASSAGVGSPLHF,TGTGCCAGCAGTGCGGGGGTTGGGTCACCCCTCCACTTT
TRBV5-1,TRBJ2-3,TRBD2,NA,CASSSQRGPTDTQYF,TGCGCCAGCAGCTCCCAGCGGGGCCCCACAGATACGCAGTATTTT
TRBV7-2,TRBJ2-1,TRBD2,once,CASSSGLANYNEQFF,TGTGCCAGCAGCTCGGGACTAGCTAACTACAATGAGCAGTTCTTC